This section outlines one TCR beta chain sequence together with its context. It was autoimmune disease history or systemic immunosuppression that excluded patients. This sample stems from a study of OX40 agonist ivuxolimab in advanced cancers. Profiling relied on immunoSEQ multiplex PCR, and the TCRdb table lists in-frame clones only, not all of them. Of more than 65,000 clones in the sample, roughly 84% were seen once. The CDR3 extends over 16 amino acids. Trimming pared 5 bases from V and 4 bases from J, leaving 20 bases between. Per the germline V gene, CDR1 is MRHNA and CDR2 is SNTAGT. The chain is built from TRBV6-4 and TRBJ1-2; D may be TRBD1 (5 bases). This TCR was recovered from an adult with an advanced solid tumor such as melanoma, head and neck, liver or kidney cancer. The material was CD4+ or CD8+ T cells sorted from blood, obtained in a trial of the OX40 agonist ivuxolimab. CDR3 protein: CASSSTPAGSLYGYTF. The CDR3 region has the DNA TGTGCCAGCAGTTCGACCCCTGCAGGGTCGCTCTATGGCTACACCTTC.